This T cell receptor beta chain was captured in a study of PD-1 blockade in classical Hodgkin lymphoma. The wider study: The nivolumab dose that patients received was 3 mg/kg, given intravenously every 2 weeks. Findings and caveats of the study: According to reports, newly diagnosed patients had lower baseline TCR diversity than healthy donors, and relapsed/refractory patients had lower baseline TCR diversity still. With CD4+ cells, TCR diversity rose significantly by C4D1, but not with CD8+ cells. Complete responders had baseline diversity similar to newly diagnosed patients.

The CDR3 runs to 13 residues. Germline V gene lookup returns CDR1 ENHRY and CDR2 SYGVKD. The V and J ends lost 4 bases and 7 bases respectively, with 10 bases between them. All patients experienced relapse after autologous stem cell transplantation, and brentuximab vedotin exposure was variable. This clone was observed a handful of times. Its cognate antigen is unknown. Produced via immunoSEQ multiplex PCR; TCRdb's table is partial and in-frame only. The table has 20,000 to 25,000 clones, around 81% seen once. This specimen consisted of peripheral blood mononuclear cells (PBMCs), obtained before the second cycle of nivolumab. The receptor was isolated from a human donor with classical Hodgkin lymphoma. The rearrangement joins TRBV10-3 to TRBJ2-2; D assignment may be TRBD1 or TRBD2 (5 bases each). CDR3 nucleotides: TGTGCCATCAGTGGCAGGGAGTTCGGGGAGCTGTTTTTT. This sequence encodes CAISGREFGELFF.